This entry lists 20 T cell receptor beta chains sequenced from one sample in a study of Graves' ophthalmopathy and Graves' hyperthyroidism. Investigators amplified TCR beta CDR3 regions from RNA transcripts. RT-PCR with HTBI primers came first, then second-round multiplex PCR. From the multiplex PCR reads, TCRdb called clonotypes with MiXCR, one entry per CDR3 protein. The sample holds under 250,000 distinct CDR3 sequences, less than 30% seen once. Material for sequencing was peripheral blood. The receptors shown here come from a man aged 50 to 59 with Graves' ophthalmopathy.

The gene calls are TRBV12-3 or TRBV12-4 and TRBJ2-6; no definite D call. V was cut by 3 bases and J by 1 base, with 13 bases left in between. This CDR3 has 17 amino acids. The CDR3 sequence: CASSFGRVRSGANVLTF. CDR3 bases: TGTGCCAGCAGTTTCGGTAGGGTTCGGTCTGGGGCCAACGTCCTGACTTTC.

The chain links TRBV7-9 to TRBJ1-2, with a possible D match to TRBD1 (5 bases). The CDR3 spans 14 residues. Per germline, CDR1 SEHNR and CDR2 FQNEAQ (reference sequence). Deletions cut 1 base from V and 7 bases from J, with 13 bases between. The CDR3 DNA reads as TGTGCCAGCAGCTTAGGGCAGGGTATGAGTGGCTACACCTTC. It codes for CASSLGQGMSGYTF.

The chain joins TRBV7-3 to TRBJ2-4; 10 nucleotides align to TRBD1. V dropped 5 bases and J dropped 6; count of bases not matched to a gene: 10. Per germline, CDR1 SGHTA and CDR2 FQGTGA. This CDR3 spans 16 amino acids. The CDR3 here is CASSLTGTGAANIQYF. The DNA of the CDR3 is TGTGCCAGCAGCCTTACGGGGACAGGGGCGGCAAACATTCAGTACTTC.

In this sample, this clonotype turned up many times. The CDR3 here is CSVARARQETQYF. The CDR3 DNA reads TGCAGCGTTGCAAGGGCGCGGCAAGAGACCCAGTACTTC. The V and J genes are TRBV29-1 and TRBJ2-5; D is unresolved. Germline CDR1 and CDR2: SQVTM and ANQGSEA. There are 13 residues in the CDR3. V was pared by 4 bases and J by 2 bases, with 11 bases between. Full variable domain (rest looked up from reference TRBV29-1 and TRBJ2-5): SAVISQKPSRDICQRGTSLTIQCQVDSQVTMMFWYRQQPGQSLTLIATANQGSEATYESGFVIDKFPISRPNLTFSTLTVSNMSPEDSSIYLCSVARARQETQYFGPGTRLLVL.

This clonotype was detected ten times or more. The CDR3 loop reads CSARLTGTTFF. The CDR3 DNA is TGCAGTGCCAGACTGACAGGGACAACTTTCTTT. The chain joins TRBV20-1 to TRBJ1-1; 7 bases are a match to TRBD1. The junction had 10 bases not matched to a gene; V was cut back by 6 bases and J by 12 bases. The germline V gene encodes CDR1 DFQATT and CDR2 SNEGSKA (reference sequence). This CDR3 has 11 amino acids.

This clonotype was recorded many times. The chain employs TRBV4-3 and TRBJ2-7; no firm D call. Germline CDR1 reads LGHNA; CDR2 reads YSLEER. This CDR3 region has 13 residues. Deletions cut 1 base from V and 3 bases from J, with 7 bases between. The CDR3 here is CASSQVDGYEQYF. DNA of the CDR3: TGCGCCAGCAGCCAAGTTGACGGCTACGAGCAGTACTTC.

The J gene is TRBJ2-2, the V gene TRBV6-1; maybe TRBD2 (6 bases). CDR1 is MNHNS, CDR2 SASEGT, per germline. CDR3 length equals 17 residues. Trimming stripped 6 bases from V and 1 base from J, with 18 bases between. The CDR3 nucleotides are TGTGCCAGCAGATCGTTCTTAGCGGATAGGAACACCGGGGAGCTGTTTTTT. Translation: CASRSFLADRNTGELFF.

This clonotype came up many times. J is TRBJ2-5 and V is TRBV5-1; the D gene could be TRBD1 or TRBD2 (5 bases each). V lost 4 bases and J lost 3, with 16 bases in between. The CDR3 length is 15 residues. Germline V CDR1 and CDR2: SGHRS, YFSETQ. CDR3 region: CASSADSSGKETQYF. The CDR3 DNA is TGCGCCAGCAGCGCCGACAGCTCCGGGAAAGAGACCCAGTACTTC.

This clonotype has at least ten counts. The rearrangement uses TRBV20-1 and TRBJ2-7; D remains unclear. V dropped 0 bases and J dropped 3 bases, with 12 bases sitting between them. This CDR3 has 14 amino acids. CDR1 DFQATT and CDR2 SNEGSKA come from the germline V gene (reference sequence). Here the CDR3 DNA reads TGCAGTGCTAGAGACACCACTGCAAACTACGAGCAGTACTTC. Protein product: CSARDTTANYEQYF.

This clonotype has at least ten counts. The chain uses TRBV20-1 and TRBJ2-2; the D is unclear. V was cut by 4 bases and J by 1 base, with 16 bases left in between. The CDR3 length is 16 residues. CDR1 DFQATT and CDR2 SNEGSKA come from the germline V gene (reference sequence). The CDR3 DNA sequence: TGCAGTGCTAAAGCAAGCTCCGGCGTGAACACCGGGGAGCTGTTTTTT. Amino acids: CSAKASSGVNTGELFF.

The chain couples TRBV6-2 or TRBV6-3 to TRBJ2-5; D uncertain. Looked up from germline, CDR1 is MNHEY and CDR2 is SVGEGT. The CDR3 runs to 14 residues. The V end lost 5 bases, the J end lost 6 bases, and 16 bases lay between the germline ends. CDR3 loop: CASSLDEAVKTQYF. In nucleotides, the CDR3 is TGTGCCAGCAGTCTGGACGAAGCTGTAAAGACCCAGTACTTC.

This clonotype was recorded only once. CDR3 loop: CASSFGLAALSGYEQYF. Written as DNA, the CDR3 is TGTGCCAGCAGCTTCGGACTAGCGGCCCTATCCGGTTACGAGCAGTACTTC. The chain carries TRBV11-1 and TRBJ2-7, with TRBD2 matching over 10 bases. Germline CDR1 is SGHAT and CDR2 is FQDESV (reference sequence). The CDR3 covers 17 residues. V lost 3 bases and J lost 4; bases outside the gene matches: 12.

V gene TRBV6-4 combines with J gene TRBJ2-7; TRBD1 agrees at 7 bases. The germline V gene encodes CDR1 MRHNA and CDR2 SNTAGT. With 8 bases clipped from V and 3 bases from J, the junction kept 4 bases outside the gene matches. The CDR3 length is 12 residues. The CDR3 DNA reads TGTGCCAGCGCCCGACAGGGCTACGAGCAGTACTTC. Residues: CASARQGYEQYF.

This chain uses TRBV28 with TRBJ1-2, with D possibly TRBD1 on 5 matching bases. V was clipped by 2 bases and J by 0 bases, with 13 bases between them. The length of the CDR3 is 16 residues. Per the germline V gene, CDR1 is MDHEN and CDR2 is SYDVKM. DNA of the CDR3: TGTGCCAGCAGTTTAGCGGGGACCCAGACTAACTATGGCTACACCTTC. This sequence encodes CASSLAGTQTNYGYTF.

This clonotype was counted ten times or more. The chain recombines TRBV10-3 with TRBJ2-5; TRBD2 might be the D (6 bases). Looked up from germline, CDR1 is ENHRY and CDR2 is SYGVKD. The CDR3 sequence is 15 residues long. The ends were cut back, 4 bases at V and 1 base at J, with 13 bases in the middle. CDR3 DNA sequence: TGTGCCATCAGTGGGGGGAGGCAGCTCCAAGAGACCCAGTACTTC. As protein: CAISGGRQLQETQYF.

This clonotype was found many times. V usage is TRBV24-1 and J usage is TRBJ1-1; D perhaps matches TRBD1 (6 bases). From germline, CDR1 is KGHDR and CDR2 SFDVKD. This CDR3 is built from 13 residues. V dropped 2 bases and J dropped 7 bases, with 10 bases sitting between them. This chain's CDR3 is CATSDSGRGEAFF. CDR3 sequence (DNA): TGTGCCACCAGTGATTCAGGCAGGGGTGAAGCTTTCTTT.

This clonotype was observed at least ten times. V usage is TRBV20-1 and J usage is TRBJ1-1; D is perhaps TRBD1 (5 bases). Trimming took 2 bases from V and 2 from J, leaving 12 bases between them. Germline assignment: CDR1 DFQATT and CDR2 SNEGSKA (reference sequence). CDR3 length: 14 amino acids. In DNA form, the CDR3 reads TGCAGTGCTAGAATTCCGGGGGTAAACACTGAAGCTTTCTTT. Residues: CSARIPGVNTEAFF.

The table lists this clonotype with many counts. V and J are TRBV28 and TRBJ2-5, with TRBD1 matching over 9 bases. The V and J ends lost 5 bases and 4 bases, in that order; junction bases with no gene match: 5. This CDR3 has 14 amino acids. Germline V gene sequence: CDR1 MDHEN, CDR2 SYDVKM. CDR3 loop: CASSPGTGLETQYF. The CDR3 DNA follows: TGTGCCAGCAGTCCGGGGACAGGGTTAGAGACCCAGTACTTC.

Many counts were recorded for this clonotype. The chain links TRBV18 to TRBJ2-7, with 8 bases fitting TRBD1. Germline assignment: CDR1 KGHSH and CDR2 LQKENI. Trimming removed 3 bases from V and 2 bases from J; junction bases left unmatched: 12. The CDR3 runs 17 residues. The CDR3 DNA reads TGTGCCAGCTCACCCTCCGTCGGTCTACAGGGGGCCTACGAGCAGTACTTC. This translates into CASSPSVGLQGAYEQYF.

This clonotype was recorded once. The V gene is TRBV12-3 or TRBV12-4, the J gene TRBJ2-3; no reliable D call. The CDR3 covers 13 residues. Trimming cost V 2 bases and J 6 bases, with 9 bases left between them. CDR3 sequence reads: CASSLTRWDTQYF. CDR3 nucleotide sequence: TGTGCCAGCAGTTTAACCCGATGGGATACGCAGTATTTT.